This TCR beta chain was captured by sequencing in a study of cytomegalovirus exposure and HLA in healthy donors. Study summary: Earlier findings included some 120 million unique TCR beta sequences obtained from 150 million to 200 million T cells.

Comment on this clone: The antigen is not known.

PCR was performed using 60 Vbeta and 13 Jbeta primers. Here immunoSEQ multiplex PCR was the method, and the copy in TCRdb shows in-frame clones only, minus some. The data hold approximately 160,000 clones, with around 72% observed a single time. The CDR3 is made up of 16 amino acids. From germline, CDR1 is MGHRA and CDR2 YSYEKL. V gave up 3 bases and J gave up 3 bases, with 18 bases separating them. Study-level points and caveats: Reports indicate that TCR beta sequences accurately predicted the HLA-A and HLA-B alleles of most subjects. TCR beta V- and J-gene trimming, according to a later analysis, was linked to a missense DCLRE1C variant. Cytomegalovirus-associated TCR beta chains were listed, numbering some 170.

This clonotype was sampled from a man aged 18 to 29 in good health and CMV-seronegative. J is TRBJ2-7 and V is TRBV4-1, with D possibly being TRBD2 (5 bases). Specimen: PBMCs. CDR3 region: CASSQPPLGSNYEQYF. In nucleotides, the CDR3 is TGCGCCAGCAGCCAGCCTCCCCTGGGGAGCAACTACGAGCAGTACTTC.